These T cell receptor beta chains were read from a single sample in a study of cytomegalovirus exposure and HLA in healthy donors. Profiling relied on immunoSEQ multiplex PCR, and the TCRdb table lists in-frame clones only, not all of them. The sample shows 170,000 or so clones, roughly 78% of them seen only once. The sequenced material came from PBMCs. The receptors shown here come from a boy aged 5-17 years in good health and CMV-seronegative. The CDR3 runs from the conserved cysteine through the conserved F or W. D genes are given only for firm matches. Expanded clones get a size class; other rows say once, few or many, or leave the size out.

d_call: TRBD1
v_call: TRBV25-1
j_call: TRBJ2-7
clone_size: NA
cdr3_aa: CASSPHRGTGDSEQYF
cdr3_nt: TGTGCCAGCAGTCCTCATAGGGGGACAGGGGATTCCGAGCAGTACTTC

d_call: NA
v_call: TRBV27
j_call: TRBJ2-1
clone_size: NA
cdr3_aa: CASRFRASSYNEQFF
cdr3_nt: TGTGCCAGCAGATTCAGGGCAAGCTCCTACAATGAGCAGTTCTTC

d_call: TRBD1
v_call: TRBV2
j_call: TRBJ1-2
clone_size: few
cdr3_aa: CASRPGTGRTNYGYTF
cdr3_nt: TGTGCCAGCAGGCCAGGGACAGGGAGGACCAACTATGGCTACACCTTC

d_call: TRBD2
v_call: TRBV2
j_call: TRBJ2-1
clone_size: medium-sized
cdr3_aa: CARQLLAGGDEQFF
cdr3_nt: TGTGCCAGACAATTGCTAGCGGGGGGAGATGAGCAGTTCTTC

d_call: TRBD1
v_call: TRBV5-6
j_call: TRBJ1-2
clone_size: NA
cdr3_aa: CASSLAGTGHGYTF
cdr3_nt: TGTGCCAGCAGCTTAGCCGGGACAGGGCATGGCTACACCTTC

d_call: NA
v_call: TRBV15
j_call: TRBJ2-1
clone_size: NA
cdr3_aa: CATSSLVHNEQFF
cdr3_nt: TGTGCCACCAGCAGTCTCGTCCACAATGAGCAGTTCTTC

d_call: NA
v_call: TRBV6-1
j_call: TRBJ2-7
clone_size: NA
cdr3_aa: CASSEAHGGRYEQYF
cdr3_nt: TGTGCCAGCAGTGAAGCGCATGGGGGCCGGTACGAGCAGTACTTC

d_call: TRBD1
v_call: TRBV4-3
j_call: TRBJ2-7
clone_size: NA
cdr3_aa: CASSQSWDRGVLREQYF
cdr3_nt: TGCGCCAGCAGCCAGAGTTGGGACAGGGGAGTCTTACGCGAGCAGTACTTC

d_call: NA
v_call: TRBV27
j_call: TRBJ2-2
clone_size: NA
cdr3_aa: CASTSPTATNTGELFF
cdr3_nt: TGTGCCAGCACTTCACCGACAGCAACGAACACCGGGGAGCTGTTTTTT

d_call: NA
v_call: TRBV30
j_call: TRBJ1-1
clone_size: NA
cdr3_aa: CAWTPGAYGTEAFF
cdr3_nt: TGTGCCTGGACCCCCGGAGCGTACGGCACTGAAGCTTTCTTT

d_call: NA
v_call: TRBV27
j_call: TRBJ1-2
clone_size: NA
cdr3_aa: CASSLGQTYGYTF
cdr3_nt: TGTGCCAGCAGTTTAGGGCAGACCTATGGCTACACCTTC

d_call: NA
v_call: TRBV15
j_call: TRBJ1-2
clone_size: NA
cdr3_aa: CATSRDEGRNTF
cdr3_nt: TGTGCCACCAGCAGAGATGAGGGAAGGAACACCTTC

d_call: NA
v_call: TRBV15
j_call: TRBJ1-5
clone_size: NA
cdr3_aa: CATSRDRQADQPQHF
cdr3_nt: TGTGCCACCAGCAGAGATCGCCAAGCCGATCAGCCCCAGCATTTT

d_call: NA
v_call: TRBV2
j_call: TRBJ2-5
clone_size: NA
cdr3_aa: CASSVRSAPGETQYF
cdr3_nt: TGTGCCAGCAGTGTTCGTTCCGCCCCGGGGGAGACCCAGTACTTC

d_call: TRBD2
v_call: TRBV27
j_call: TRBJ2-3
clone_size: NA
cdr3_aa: CASSSRLAGGIPDTQYF
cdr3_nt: TGTGCCAGCAGTTCAAGACTAGCGGGAGGGATACCAGATACGCAGTATTTT

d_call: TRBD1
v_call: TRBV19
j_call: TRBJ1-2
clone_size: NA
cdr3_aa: CASSRDREYGYTF
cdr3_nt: TGTGCCAGTAGCCGAGACAGGGAATATGGCTACACCTTC

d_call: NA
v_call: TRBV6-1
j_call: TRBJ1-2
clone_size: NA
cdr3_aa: CASSEYGSDYGYTF
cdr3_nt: TGTGCCAGCAGTGAGTACGGGTCGGACTATGGCTACACCTTC

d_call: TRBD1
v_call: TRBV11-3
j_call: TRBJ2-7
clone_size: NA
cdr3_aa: CASSLETGLTYEQYF
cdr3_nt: TGTGCCAGCAGCTTAGAGACAGGGCTAACCTACGAGCAGTACTTC

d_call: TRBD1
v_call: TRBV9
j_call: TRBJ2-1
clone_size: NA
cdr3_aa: CASSVDGQADYNEQFF
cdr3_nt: TGTGCCAGCAGCGTAGACGGACAGGCTGACTACAATGAGCAGTTCTTC

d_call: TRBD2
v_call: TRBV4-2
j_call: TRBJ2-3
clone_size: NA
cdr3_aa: CASRRTSGRAGDTQYF
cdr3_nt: TGTGCCAGCAGGCGCACTAGCGGGAGGGCTGGAGATACGCAGTATTTT

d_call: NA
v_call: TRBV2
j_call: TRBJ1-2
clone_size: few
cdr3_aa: CASIRYREGGYTF
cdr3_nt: TGTGCCAGCATAAGATACAGGGAGGGAGGCTACACCTTC

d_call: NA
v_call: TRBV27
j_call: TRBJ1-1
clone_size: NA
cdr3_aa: CASSFGGNTEAFF
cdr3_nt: TGTGCCAGCAGTTTCGGTGGGAACACTGAAGCTTTCTTT

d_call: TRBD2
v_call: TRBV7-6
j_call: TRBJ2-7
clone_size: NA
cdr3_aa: CASSWGSGGPSYEQYF
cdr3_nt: TGTGCCAGCAGCTGGGGTAGCGGGGGCCCCAGCTACGAGCAGTACTTC

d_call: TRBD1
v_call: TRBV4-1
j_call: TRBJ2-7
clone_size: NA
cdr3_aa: CASSQPRDRPHEQYF
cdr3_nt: TGCGCCAGCAGCCAACCCCGGGACAGGCCCCACGAGCAGTACTTC

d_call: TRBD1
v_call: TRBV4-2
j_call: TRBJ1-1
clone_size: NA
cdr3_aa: CASSPRTGVNTEAFF
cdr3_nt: TGTGCCAGCAGCCCCCGGACAGGGGTGAACACTGAAGCTTTCTTT

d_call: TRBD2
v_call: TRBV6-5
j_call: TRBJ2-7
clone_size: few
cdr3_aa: CASGGLAGETGEQYF
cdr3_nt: TGTGCCAGCGGGGGACTAGCGGGAGAGACGGGGGAGCAGTACTTC

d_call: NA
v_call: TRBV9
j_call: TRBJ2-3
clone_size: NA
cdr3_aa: CASSVGGLTSDTQYF
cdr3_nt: TGTGCCAGCAGCGTAGGGGGGCTCACTTCAGATACGCAGTATTTT

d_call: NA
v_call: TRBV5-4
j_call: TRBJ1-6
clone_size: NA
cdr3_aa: CASSLDGRDYNSPLHF
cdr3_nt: TGTGCCAGCAGCCTAGATGGGAGGGACTATAATTCACCCCTCCACTTT

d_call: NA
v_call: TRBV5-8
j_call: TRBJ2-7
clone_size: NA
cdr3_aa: CASTRGPNEQYF
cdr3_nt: TGTGCCAGCACCCGAGGGCCGAACGAGCAGTACTTC

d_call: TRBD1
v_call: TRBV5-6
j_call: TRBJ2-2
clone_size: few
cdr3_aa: CASSSRDRVYTGELFF
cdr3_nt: TGTGCCAGCAGCTCCCGGGACAGGGTTTACACCGGGGAGCTGTTTTTT

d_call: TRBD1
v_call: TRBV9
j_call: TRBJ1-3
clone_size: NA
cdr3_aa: CASSVAGQGPGNTIYF
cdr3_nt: TGTGCCAGCAGCGTAGCCGGACAGGGACCTGGAAACACCATATATTTT

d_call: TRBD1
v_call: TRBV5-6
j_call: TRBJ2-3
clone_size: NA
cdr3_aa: CASSTSDRGPGTDTQYF
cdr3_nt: TGTGCCAGCAGCACCAGCGACAGGGGTCCGGGCACAGATACGCAGTATTTT

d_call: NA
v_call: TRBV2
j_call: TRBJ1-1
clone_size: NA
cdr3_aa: CASRNGKGSVNTEAFF
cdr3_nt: TGTGCCAGCAGAAACGGTAAGGGGTCGGTGAACACTGAAGCTTTCTTT

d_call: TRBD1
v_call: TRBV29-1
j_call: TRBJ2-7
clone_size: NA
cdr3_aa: CSPPGGNSYEQYF
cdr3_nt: TGCAGCCCCCCAGGGGGTAACTCCTACGAGCAGTACTTC

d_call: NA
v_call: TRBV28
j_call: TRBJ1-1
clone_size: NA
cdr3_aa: CASSRNRFEAFF
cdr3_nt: TGTGCCAGCAGTCGCAATCGGTTTGAAGCTTTCTTT